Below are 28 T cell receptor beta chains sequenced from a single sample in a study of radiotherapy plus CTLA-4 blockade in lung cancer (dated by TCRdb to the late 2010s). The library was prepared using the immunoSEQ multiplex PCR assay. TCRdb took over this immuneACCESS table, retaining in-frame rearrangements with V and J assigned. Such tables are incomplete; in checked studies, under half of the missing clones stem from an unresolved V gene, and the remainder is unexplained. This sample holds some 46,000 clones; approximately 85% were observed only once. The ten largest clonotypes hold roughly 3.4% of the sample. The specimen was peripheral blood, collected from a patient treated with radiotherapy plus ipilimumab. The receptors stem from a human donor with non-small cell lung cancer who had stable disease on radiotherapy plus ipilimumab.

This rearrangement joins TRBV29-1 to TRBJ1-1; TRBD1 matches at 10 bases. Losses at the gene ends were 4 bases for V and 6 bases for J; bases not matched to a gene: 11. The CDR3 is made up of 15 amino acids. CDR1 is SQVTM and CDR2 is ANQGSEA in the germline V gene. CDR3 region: CSVGGPATGGSEAFF. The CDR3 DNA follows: TGCAGCGTTGGGGGGCCGGCGACAGGGGGCTCTGAAGCTTTCTTT.

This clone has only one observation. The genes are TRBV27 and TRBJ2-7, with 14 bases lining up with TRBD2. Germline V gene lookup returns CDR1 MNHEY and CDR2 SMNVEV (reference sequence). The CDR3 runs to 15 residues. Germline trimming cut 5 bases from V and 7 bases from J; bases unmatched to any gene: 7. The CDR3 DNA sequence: TGTGCCAGCAGTCCGGGACTAGCGGGAGTAAGTGAGCAGTACTTC. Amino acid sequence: CASSPGLAGVSEQYF.

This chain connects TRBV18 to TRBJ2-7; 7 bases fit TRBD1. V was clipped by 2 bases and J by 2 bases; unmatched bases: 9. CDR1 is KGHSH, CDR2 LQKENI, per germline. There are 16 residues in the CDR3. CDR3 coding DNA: TGTGCCAGCTCACCAGTTTCAAGACAGGGCACCTACGAGCAGTACTTC. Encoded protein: CASSPVSRQGTYEQYF.

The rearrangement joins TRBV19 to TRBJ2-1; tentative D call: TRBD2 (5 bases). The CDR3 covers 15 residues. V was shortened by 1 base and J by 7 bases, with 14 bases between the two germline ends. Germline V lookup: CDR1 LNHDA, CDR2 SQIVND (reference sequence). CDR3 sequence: CASSIVTIGRNEQFF. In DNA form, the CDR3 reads TGTGCCAGTAGTATAGTGACTATAGGTAGGAATGAGCAGTTCTTC.

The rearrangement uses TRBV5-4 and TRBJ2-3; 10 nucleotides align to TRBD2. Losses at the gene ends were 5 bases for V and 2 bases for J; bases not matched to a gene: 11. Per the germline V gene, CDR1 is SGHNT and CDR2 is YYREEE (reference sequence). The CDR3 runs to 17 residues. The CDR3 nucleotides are TGTGCCAGCAGTGATATAGCGGGAGGAGGTGACACAGATACGCAGTATTTT. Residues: CASSDIAGGGDTDTQYF. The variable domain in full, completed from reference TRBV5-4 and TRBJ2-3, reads ETGVTQSPTHLIKTRGQQVTLRCSSQSGHNTVSWYQQALGQGPQFIFQYYREEENGRGNFPPRFSGLQFPNYSSELNVNALELDDSALYLCASSDIAGGGDTDTQYFGPGTRLTVL.

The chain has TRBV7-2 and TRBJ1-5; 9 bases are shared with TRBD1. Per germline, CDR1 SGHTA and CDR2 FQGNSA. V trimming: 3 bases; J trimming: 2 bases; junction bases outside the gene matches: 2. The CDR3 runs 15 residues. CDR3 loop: CASSLGDRGNQPQHF. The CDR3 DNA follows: TGTGCCAGCAGCTTGGGGGACAGGGGCAATCAGCCCCAGCATTTT.

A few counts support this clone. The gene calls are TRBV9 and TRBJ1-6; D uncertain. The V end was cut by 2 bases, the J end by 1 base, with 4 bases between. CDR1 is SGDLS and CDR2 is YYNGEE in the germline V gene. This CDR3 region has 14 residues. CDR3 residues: CASSVSSYNSPLHF. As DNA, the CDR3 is TGTGCCAGCAGCGTCAGTTCCTATAATTCACCCCTCCACTTT.

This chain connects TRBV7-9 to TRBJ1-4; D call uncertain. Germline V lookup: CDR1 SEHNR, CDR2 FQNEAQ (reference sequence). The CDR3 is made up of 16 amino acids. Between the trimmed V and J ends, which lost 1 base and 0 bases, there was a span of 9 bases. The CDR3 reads CASSLEYRATNEKLFF. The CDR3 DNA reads TGTGCCAGCAGCTTAGAATACCGAGCAACTAATGAAAAACTGTTTTTT. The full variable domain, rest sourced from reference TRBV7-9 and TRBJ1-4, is DTGVSQNPRHKITKRGQNVTFRCDPISEHNRLYWYRQTLGQGPEFLTYFQNEAQLEKSRLLSDRFSAERPKGSFSTLEIQRTEQGDSAMYLCASSLEYRATNEKLFFGSGTQLSVL.

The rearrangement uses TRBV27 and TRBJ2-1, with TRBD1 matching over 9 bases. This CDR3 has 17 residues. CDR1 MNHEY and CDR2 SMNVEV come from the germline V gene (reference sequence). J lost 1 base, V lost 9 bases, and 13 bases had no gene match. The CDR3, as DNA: TGTGCCAGTAAAGACAGGGGGAGCTCCATTTCCTACAATGAGCAGTTCTTC. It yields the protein CASKDRGSSISYNEQFF.

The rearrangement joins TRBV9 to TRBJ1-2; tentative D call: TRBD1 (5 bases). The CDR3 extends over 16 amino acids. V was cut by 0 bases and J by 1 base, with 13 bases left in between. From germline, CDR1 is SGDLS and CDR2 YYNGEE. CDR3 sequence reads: CASSVDRQGRNYGYTF. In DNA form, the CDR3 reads TGTGCCAGCAGCGTAGATCGGCAGGGTCGTAACTATGGCTACACCTTC.

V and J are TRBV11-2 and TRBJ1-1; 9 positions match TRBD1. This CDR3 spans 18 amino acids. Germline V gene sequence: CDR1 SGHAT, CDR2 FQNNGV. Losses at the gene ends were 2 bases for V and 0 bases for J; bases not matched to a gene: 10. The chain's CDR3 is CASSLLGGTGNLNTEAFF. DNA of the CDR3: TGTGCCAGCAGCTTATTAGGCGGGACAGGGAACTTGAACACTGAAGCTTTCTTT.

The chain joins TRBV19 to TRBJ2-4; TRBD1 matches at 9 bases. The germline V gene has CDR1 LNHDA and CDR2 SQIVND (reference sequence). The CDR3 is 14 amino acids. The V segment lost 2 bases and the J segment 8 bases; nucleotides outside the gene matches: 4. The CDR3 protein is CASSISTGGDIQYF. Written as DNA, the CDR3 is TGTGCCAGTAGTATATCGACAGGGGGGGACATTCAGTACTTC.

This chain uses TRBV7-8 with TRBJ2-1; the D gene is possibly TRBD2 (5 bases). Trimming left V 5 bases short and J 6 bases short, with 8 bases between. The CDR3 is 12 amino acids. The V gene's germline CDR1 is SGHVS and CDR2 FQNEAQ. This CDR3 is CASSPAANEQFF. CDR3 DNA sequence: TGTGCCAGCAGCCCAGCGGCCAATGAGCAGTTCTTC.

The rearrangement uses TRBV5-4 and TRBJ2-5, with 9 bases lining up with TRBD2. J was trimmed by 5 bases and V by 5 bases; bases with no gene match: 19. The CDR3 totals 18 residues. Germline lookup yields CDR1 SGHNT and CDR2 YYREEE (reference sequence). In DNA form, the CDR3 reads TGTGCCAGCAGGGATCCACGAGCGGGAGGCCCCGGGGTTGAGACCCAGTACTTC. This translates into CASRDPRAGGPGVETQYF.

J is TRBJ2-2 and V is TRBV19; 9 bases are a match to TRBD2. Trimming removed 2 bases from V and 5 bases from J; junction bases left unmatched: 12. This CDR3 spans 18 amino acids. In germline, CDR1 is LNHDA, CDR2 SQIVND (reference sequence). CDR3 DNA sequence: TGTGCCAGTAGTATACCGCGTAGCGGGGGAAAGCGGACCGGGGAGCTGTTTTTT. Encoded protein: CASSIPRSGGKRTGELFF.

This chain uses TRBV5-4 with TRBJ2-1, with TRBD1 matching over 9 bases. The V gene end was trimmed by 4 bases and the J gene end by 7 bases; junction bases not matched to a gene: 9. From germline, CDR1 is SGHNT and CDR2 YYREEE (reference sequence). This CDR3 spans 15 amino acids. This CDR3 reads CASSEQTGGNNEQFF. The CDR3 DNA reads TGTGCCAGCAGCGAGCAGACAGGGGGTAATAATGAGCAGTTCTTC.

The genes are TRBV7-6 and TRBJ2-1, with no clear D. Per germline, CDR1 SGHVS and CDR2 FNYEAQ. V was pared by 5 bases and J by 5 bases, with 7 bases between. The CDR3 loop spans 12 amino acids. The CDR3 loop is CASSPSDNEQFF. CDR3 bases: TGTGCCAGCAGCCCGAGTGACAATGAGCAGTTCTTC.

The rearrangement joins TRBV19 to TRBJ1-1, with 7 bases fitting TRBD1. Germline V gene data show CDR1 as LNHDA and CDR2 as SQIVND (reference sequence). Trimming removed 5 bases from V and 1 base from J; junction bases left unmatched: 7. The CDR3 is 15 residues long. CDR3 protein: CASSVKPGGNTEAFF. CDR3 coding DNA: TGTGCCAGTAGTGTTAAACCAGGGGGGAACACTGAAGCTTTCTTT.

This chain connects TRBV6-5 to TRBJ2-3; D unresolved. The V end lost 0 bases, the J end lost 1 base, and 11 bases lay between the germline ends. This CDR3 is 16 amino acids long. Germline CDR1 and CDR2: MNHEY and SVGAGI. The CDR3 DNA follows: TGTGCCAGCAGTTACTCTGCGGATACCGGCACAGATACGCAGTATTTT. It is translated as CASSYSADTGTDTQYF.

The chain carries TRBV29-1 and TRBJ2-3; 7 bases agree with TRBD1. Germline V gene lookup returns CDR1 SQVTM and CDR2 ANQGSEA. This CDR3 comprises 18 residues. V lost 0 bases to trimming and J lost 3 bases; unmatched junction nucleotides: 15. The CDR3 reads CSVEDRTGMIMGTDTQYF. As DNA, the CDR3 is TGCAGCGTTGAAGACCGGACAGGAATGATAATGGGAACAGATACGCAGTATTTT.

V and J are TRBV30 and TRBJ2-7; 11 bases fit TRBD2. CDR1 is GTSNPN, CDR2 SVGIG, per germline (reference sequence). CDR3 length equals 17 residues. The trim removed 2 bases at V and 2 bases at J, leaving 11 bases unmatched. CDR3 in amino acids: CAWSTVLAGEWPYEQYF. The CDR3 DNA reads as TGTGCCTGGAGTACGGTACTAGCGGGAGAATGGCCCTACGAGCAGTACTTC.

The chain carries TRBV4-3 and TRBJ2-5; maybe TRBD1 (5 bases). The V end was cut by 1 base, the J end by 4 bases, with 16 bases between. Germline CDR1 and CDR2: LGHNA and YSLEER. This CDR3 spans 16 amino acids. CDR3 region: CASSQVVGARGETQYF. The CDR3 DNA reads TGCGCCAGCAGCCAAGTAGTAGGGGCTAGAGGAGAGACCCAGTACTTC.

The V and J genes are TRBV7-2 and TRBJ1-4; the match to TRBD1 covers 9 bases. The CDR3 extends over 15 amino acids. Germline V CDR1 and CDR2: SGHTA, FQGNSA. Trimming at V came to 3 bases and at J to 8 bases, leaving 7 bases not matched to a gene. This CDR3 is CASSFPGTGLEKLFF. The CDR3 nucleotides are TGTGCCAGCAGCTTTCCCGGGACAGGGCTGGAAAAACTGTTTTTT.

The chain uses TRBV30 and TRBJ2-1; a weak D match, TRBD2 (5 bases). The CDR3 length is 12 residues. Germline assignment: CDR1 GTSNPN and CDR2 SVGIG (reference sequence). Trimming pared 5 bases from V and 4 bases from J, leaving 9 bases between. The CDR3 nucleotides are TGTGCCTGGGGTTGGACTTACAATGAGCAGTTCTTC. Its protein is CAWGWTYNEQFF.

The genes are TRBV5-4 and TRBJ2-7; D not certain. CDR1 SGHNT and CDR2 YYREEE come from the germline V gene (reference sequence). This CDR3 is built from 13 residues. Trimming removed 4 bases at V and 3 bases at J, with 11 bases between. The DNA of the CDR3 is TGTGCCAGCAGCCCCTCCACCAGCTACGAGCAGTACTTC. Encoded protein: CASSPSTSYEQYF.

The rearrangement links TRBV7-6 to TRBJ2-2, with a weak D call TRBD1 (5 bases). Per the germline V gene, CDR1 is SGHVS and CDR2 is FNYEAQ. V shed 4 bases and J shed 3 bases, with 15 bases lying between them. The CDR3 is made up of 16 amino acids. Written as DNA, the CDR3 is TGTGCCAGCAGCTCCCTAACAGGTCGAGACACCGGGGAGCTGTTTTTT. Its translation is CASSSLTGRDTGELFF.

The CDR3 region has the DNA TGTGCCAGCAGCGGGACAGTCGGGAACACCATATATTTT. Translating gives CASSGTVGNTIYF. This chain connects TRBV6-1 to TRBJ1-3; 7 nucleotides match TRBD1. V shed 6 bases, J shed 7 bases, and the junction held 6 bases outside the gene matches. Germline assignment: CDR1 MNHNS and CDR2 SASEGT. This CDR3 is built from 13 residues.

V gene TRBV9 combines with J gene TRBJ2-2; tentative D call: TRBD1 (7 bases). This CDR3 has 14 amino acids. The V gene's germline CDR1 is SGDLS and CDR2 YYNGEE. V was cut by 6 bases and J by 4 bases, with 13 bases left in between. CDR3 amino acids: CASNQGGSTGELFF. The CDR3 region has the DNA TGTGCCAGCAACCAGGGGGGTAGCACCGGGGAGCTGTTTTTT.